This T cell receptor (beta chain) was identified during a study of monozygotic twins with cystic fibrosis. Study findings and constraints: In this small cohort, shared CDR3 numbers showed no association with age, concordance or disease severity. Low clonality (median roughly 0.0095) suggested a mostly naive repertoire. Monozygotic CF twins shared more identical nucleotide clonotypes than unrelated patients. V usage most resembled the co-twin in 13 of 16 pairs.

The CDR3 is 15 residues long. Germline-derived CDR1 and CDR2 are MDHEN and SYDVKM. Trimming took off 2 bases at V and 4 bases at J, with 14 bases between the two ends. Comments on this clone: The antigen is unknown.

Sequencing used immunoSEQ multiplex PCR; TCRdb keeps in-frame clones, though not all of them. This sample has about 29,000 clones; roughly 80% occur once, and the top ten carry approximately 0.88%. The chain is built from TRBV28 and TRBJ1-2, with D tentatively TRBD1 (5 bases). The material sequenced was blood. This clonotype originated in a girl aged 2 to 10 with cystic fibrosis. In DNA, the CDR3 is TGTGCCAGCAGTTTAGGACATTTCGGAGGCTATGGCTACACCTTC. It specifies CASSLGHFGGYGYTF.